The 21 T cell receptor beta chains given below trace back to one sample, sequenced in a study of control samples from healthy donors and cancer patients. Sequencing was performed with immunoSEQ multiplex PCR; in TCRdb, only in-frame clones are kept and a portion is missing. The sample consists of over 75,000 clones, around 92% of them appearing once. The sequencing sample was made of blood. The source is a man aged 25 to 40 in good health.

The chain links TRBV19 to TRBJ1-5; D not resolved. The CDR3 has 14 amino acids. Trimming removed 3 bases at V and 2 bases at J, with 8 bases between. Germline-derived CDR1 and CDR2 are LNHDA and SQIVND (reference sequence). CDR3 coding DNA: TGTGCCAGTAGTATTTTGGGCGGCAATCAGCCCCAGCATTTT. It translates to CASSILGGNQPQHF.

The J gene is TRBJ1-1, the V gene TRBV3-1 (or the pseudogene TRBV3-2); 9 nucleotides match TRBD1. The germline V gene has CDR1 LGHDT and CDR2 YNNKEL (reference sequence). The CDR3 covers 14 residues. With 4 bases clipped from V and 5 bases from J, the junction kept 5 bases outside the gene matches. CDR3 sequence (DNA): TGTGCCAGCAGCCCCCGACAGGGGGAGACTGAAGCTTTCTTT. Its protein product is CASSPRQGETEAFF.

A single count supports this clone. An end of the junction does not agree with germline; a read error may underlie this. This sequence joins TRBV6-5 and TRBJ2-5; unclear D gene. The CDR3 loop spans 16 amino acids. Per germline, CDR1 MNHEY and CDR2 SVGAGI. The CDR3 region is CAGSYSPDQYQETQYF. CDR3 sequence (DNA): TGTGCCGGCAGTTACTCCCCGGACCAGTACCAAGAGACCCAGTACTTC.

The chain carries TRBV6-6 and TRBJ1-2; D not certain. The CDR3 runs to 12 residues. Germline CDR1 is MNHNY and CDR2 is SVGAGI (reference sequence). Deletions cut 6 bases from V and 3 bases from J, with 8 bases between. The CDR3 sequence: CASRAGDYGYTF. For the CDR3, the DNA is TGTGCCAGCAGGGCAGGAGACTATGGCTACACCTTC.

J is TRBJ1-1 and V is TRBV19; maybe TRBD1 (5 bases). Trimming pared 2 bases from V and 5 bases from J, leaving 18 bases between. The germline CDR1 and CDR2 sequences are LNHDA and SQIVND (reference sequence). The length of the CDR3 is 16 residues. CDR3 amino acids: CASSIRWRGRITEAFF. The CDR3, as DNA: TGTGCCAGTAGTATAAGGTGGCGGGGACGGATAACTGAAGCTTTCTTT.

The rearrangement uses TRBV5-6 and TRBJ2-7, with 8 bases lining up with TRBD1. Germline CDR1 and CDR2: SGHDT and YYEEEE. This CDR3 contains 15 residues. Trimming took 0 bases from V and 3 from J; bases not matched to a gene: 5. DNA for the CDR3: TGTGCCAGCAGCTTGGTGGGACAGGCATTCTACGAGCAGTACTTC. It encodes CASSLVGQAFYEQYF.

The rearrangement joins TRBV7-9 to TRBJ2-2; TRBD1 matches 7 bases. V lost 6 bases, J lost 1 base, and 5 bases stayed unmatched. CDR3 length: 15 residues. Germline loops: CDR1 SEHNR, CDR2 FQNEAQ (reference sequence). DNA for the CDR3: TGTGCCAGCAGACTAGGGACAGTGAACACCGGGGAGCTGTTTTTT. Translation: CASRLGTVNTGELFF.

The gene calls are TRBV6-6 and TRBJ2-2; the D is unclear. Germline CDR1 reads MNHNY; CDR2 reads SVGAGI (reference sequence). This CDR3 is built from 15 residues. The germline V and J ends were trimmed by 6 bases and 4 bases, with 15 bases remaining between them. CDR3 coding DNA: TGTGCCAGCAGCCCGTGGGTAGTTGTCACCGGGGAGCTGTTTTTT. It is translated as CASSPWVVVTGELFF.

The J gene is TRBJ1-4, the V gene TRBV19, with TRBD1 matching over 7 bases. V was pared by 9 bases and J by 6 bases, with 10 bases of the junction left unmatched. Germline CDR1 and CDR2: LNHDA and SQIVND (reference sequence). The CDR3 covers 14 residues. The CDR3 nucleotides read TGTGCCAGGGCACCAGGGGGTGATGATGAAAAACTGTTTTTT. Residues: CARAPGGDDEKLFF.

The chain has TRBV5-5 and TRBJ2-2; 10 bases agree with TRBD1. This CDR3 has 17 residues. Trimming removed 5 bases from V and 1 base from J; junction bases left unmatched: 8. Germline values: CDR1 SGHKS, CDR2 YYEKEE (reference sequence). The DNA of the CDR3 is TGTGCCAGCAGATCCGGGACAGGGGTCGGGAACACCGGGGAGCTGTTTTTT. Amino acid sequence: CASRSGTGVGNTGELFF. Full variable domain (remainder filled in from reference TRBV5-5 and TRBJ2-2): DAGVTQSPTHLIKTRGQQVTLRCSPISGHKSVSWYQQVLGQGPQFIFQYYEKEERGRGNFPDRFSARQFPNYSSELNVNALLLGDSALYLCASRSGTGVGNTGELFFGEGSRLTVL.

The gene calls are TRBV4-1 and TRBJ2-7, with D hard to call. Deletions cut 4 bases from V and 2 bases from J, with 12 bases between. CDR3 length: 14 amino acids. Germline assignment: CDR1 MGHRA and CDR2 YSYEKL. CDR3 region: CASSLVSTPYEQYF. DNA for the CDR3: TGCGCCAGCAGCCTAGTTTCGACTCCCTACGAGCAGTACTTC.

This rearrangement joins TRBV11-1 to TRBJ2-2; TRBD2 is a possible D gene (5 bases). Germline assignment: CDR1 SGHAT and CDR2 FQDESV (reference sequence). Trimming shortened V by 5 bases and J by 3 bases, and 16 bases separated the two germline ends. The CDR3 loop spans 16 amino acids. In DNA, the CDR3 is TGTGCCAGCAGCCGCCGGTTGGCGGAGGACACCGGGGAGCTGTTTTTT. Translating gives CASSRRLAEDTGELFF.

The V call is TRBV5-1, the J call TRBJ1-5; 7 bases align to TRBD1. The V gene end was trimmed by 0 bases and the J gene end by 1 base; junction bases not matched to a gene: 1. Germline V gene sequence: CDR1 SGHRS, CDR2 YFSETQ. The CDR3 contains 15 residues. CDR3 residues: CASSLGGGSNQPQHF. DNA for the CDR3: TGCGCCAGCAGCTTGGGAGGGGGCAGCAATCAGCCCCAGCATTTT.

This clone came up once. The V gene is TRBV21-1, the J gene TRBJ2-3; no DNA check was done on the table's D call, TRBD1. TRBV21-1 is a pseudogene segment. This CDR3 is 12 amino acids long. The CDR3 nucleotides read TGTGCCAGCAGTCCCGACAGGGCCCCCCGGTATTTT. This codes for CASSPDRAPRYF.

The chain is built from TRBV19 and TRBJ1-1; D possibly corresponds to TRBD1 (6 bases). Per germline, CDR1 LNHDA and CDR2 SQIVND (reference sequence). The CDR3 contains 15 residues. Trimming stripped 5 bases from V and 0 bases from J, with 13 bases between. The CDR3 spells CASSFDRNMNTEAFF. The CDR3 coding sequence is TGTGCCAGTAGTTTTGACAGGAATATGAACACTGAAGCTTTCTTT.

The rearrangement joins TRBV19 to TRBJ2-2; D uncertain. This CDR3 has 16 residues. Trimming removed 7 bases at V and 3 bases at J, with 18 bases between. From germline, CDR1 is LNHDA and CDR2 SQIVND (reference sequence). As DNA, the CDR3 is TGTGCCAGTAAACTGGGCCTCTCTGGGGACACCGGGGAGCTGTTTTTT. Translation: CASKLGLSGDTGELFF.

The rearrangement links TRBV3-1 (or the pseudogene TRBV3-2) to TRBJ2-3, with 7 bases aligning to TRBD2. Germline V gene data show CDR1 as LGHDT and CDR2 as YNNKEL (reference sequence). This CDR3 contains 15 residues. Trimming cost V 4 bases and J 4 bases; bases outside gene matches: 8. DNA of the CDR3: TGTGCCAGCAGCCCTATCGGACTAGGTCCAGATACGCAGTATTTT. It yields the protein CASSPIGLGPDTQYF.

The rearrangement joins TRBV7-3 to TRBJ2-1, with 9 bases identical to TRBD2. Germline CDR1 SGHTA, CDR2 FQGTGA. With V trimmed by 2 bases and J by 8 bases, 7 bases remained unmatched. The CDR3 is 15 amino acids. This CDR3 is CASSLGGGARDEQFF. CDR3 nucleotides: TGTGCCAGCAGCTTAGGCGGGGGGGCCAGAGATGAGCAGTTCTTC.

CDR3 sequence: CASSLFGGVNTEAFF. Here the CDR3 DNA reads TGTGCCAGCAGCTTATTTGGGGGGGTGAACACTGAAGCTTTCTTT. The chain has TRBV7-8 and TRBJ1-1; possibly TRBD1 for D (5 bases). Germline V lookup: CDR1 SGHVS, CDR2 FQNEAQ. This CDR3 has 15 amino acids. V lost 2 bases and J lost 0, with 10 bases in between.

The chain uses TRBV7-3 and TRBJ1-1; 7 bases match TRBD1. The CDR3 covers 16 residues. V lost 5 bases, J lost 1 base, and 10 bases stayed unmatched. In germline, CDR1 is SGHTA, CDR2 FQGTGA. CDR3 sequence reads: CASSPQGGKGNTEAFF. DNA of the CDR3: TGTGCCAGCAGCCCACAAGGGGGCAAGGGGAACACTGAAGCTTTCTTT.

The chain has TRBV5-8 and TRBJ1-1; tentative D call: TRBD1 (6 bases). This CDR3 has 15 amino acids. Germline CDR1 is SGHTS and CDR2 is YDEGEE. V was trimmed by 4 bases and J by 5 bases, leaving 18 bases between them. For the CDR3, the DNA is TGTGCCAGCAGCAGGCGGGGGCCCTCATGGACTGAAGCTTTCTTT. Translating gives CASSRRGPSWTEAFF.